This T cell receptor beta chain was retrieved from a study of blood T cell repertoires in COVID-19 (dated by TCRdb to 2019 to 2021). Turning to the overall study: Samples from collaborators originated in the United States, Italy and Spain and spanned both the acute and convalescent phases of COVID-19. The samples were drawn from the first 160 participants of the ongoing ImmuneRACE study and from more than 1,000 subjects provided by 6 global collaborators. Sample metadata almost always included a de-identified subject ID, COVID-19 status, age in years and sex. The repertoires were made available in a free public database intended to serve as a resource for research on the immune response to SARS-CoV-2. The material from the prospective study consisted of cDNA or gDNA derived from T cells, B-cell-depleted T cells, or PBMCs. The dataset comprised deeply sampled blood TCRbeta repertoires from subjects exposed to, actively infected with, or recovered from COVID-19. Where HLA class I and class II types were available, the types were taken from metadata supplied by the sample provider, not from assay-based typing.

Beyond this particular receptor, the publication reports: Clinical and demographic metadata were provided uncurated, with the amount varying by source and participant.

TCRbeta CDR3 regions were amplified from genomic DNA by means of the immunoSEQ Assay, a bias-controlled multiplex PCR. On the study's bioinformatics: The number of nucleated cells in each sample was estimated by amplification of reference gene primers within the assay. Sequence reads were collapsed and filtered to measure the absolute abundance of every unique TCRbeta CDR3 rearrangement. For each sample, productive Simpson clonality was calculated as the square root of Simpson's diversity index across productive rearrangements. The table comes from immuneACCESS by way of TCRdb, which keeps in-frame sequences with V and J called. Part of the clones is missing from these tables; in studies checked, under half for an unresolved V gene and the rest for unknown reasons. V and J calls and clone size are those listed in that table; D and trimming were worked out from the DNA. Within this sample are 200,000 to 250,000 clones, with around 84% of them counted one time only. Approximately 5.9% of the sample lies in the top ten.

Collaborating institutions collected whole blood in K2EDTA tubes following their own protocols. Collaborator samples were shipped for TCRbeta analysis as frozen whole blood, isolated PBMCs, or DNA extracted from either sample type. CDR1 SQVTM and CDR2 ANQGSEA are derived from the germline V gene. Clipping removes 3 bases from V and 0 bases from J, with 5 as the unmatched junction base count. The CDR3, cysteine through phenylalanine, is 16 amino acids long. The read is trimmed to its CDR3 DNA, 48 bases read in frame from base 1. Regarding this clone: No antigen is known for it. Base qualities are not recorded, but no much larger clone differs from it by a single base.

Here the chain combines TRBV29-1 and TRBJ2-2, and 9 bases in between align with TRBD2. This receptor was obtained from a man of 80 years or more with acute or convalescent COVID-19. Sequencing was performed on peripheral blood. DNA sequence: TGCAGCGTTGATTTGACTAGCGGACCGAACACCGGGGAGCTGTTTTTT. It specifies CSVDLTSGPNTGELFF.